This T cell receptor (beta chain) was found in a study of cytomegalovirus exposure and HLA in healthy donors. Regarding the study as a whole: Earlier analysis found most TCR beta V segments productive about 87% or about 30% of the time. Later analysis indicated greater clonal expansion among HLA-associated TCR beta chains than among equally common other chains. Several of the most significant clusters appeared, in a later analysis, to be linked to common viral pathogens.

Losses at the gene ends were 5 bases for V and 0 bases for J; bases not matched to a gene: 10. The V gene's germline CDR1 is SGHTA and CDR2 FQGTGA. This CDR3 region has 18 residues. The PCR had 60 Vbeta and 13 Jbeta primers. The method was immunoSEQ multiplex PCR; TCRdb's version includes in-frame clones alone and lacks a portion of them. The repertoire has 150,000 to 200,000 clones, about four fifths of them found once; the top ten carry approximately 1.8%. Remarks on this clone: Its antigen is unidentified.

This sequence was found in a man aged 18 to 30 in good health and CMV-seronegative. The material sequenced was PBMCs. The chain uses TRBV7-3 and TRBJ2-6, with 7 nucleotides matching TRBD2. CDR3 bases: TGTGCCAGCAGCGTCCAGGGTGGGAGGGCCTCTGGGGCCAACGTCCTGACTTTC. Its translation is CASSVQGGRASGANVLTF. The complete variable domain, with remaining parts taken from reference TRBV7-3 and TRBJ2-6, reads GAGVSQTPSNKVTEKGKYVELRCDPISGHTALYWYRQSLGQGPEFLIYFQGTGAADDSGLPNDRFFAVRPEGSVSTLKIQRTERGDSAVYLCASSVQGGRASGANVLTFGAGSRLTVL.